This TCR beta chain derives from a study of T cell responses to AZD1222 COVID-19 vaccine. The method was immunoSEQ multiplex PCR; TCRdb's version includes in-frame clones alone and lacks a portion of them. The repertoire consists of some 150,000 clones, with about 89% occurring once and the leading ten covering approximately 4.5%. With respect to this clone: The sample holds other DNA sequences that translate to the same CDR3.

The CDR3 extends over 12 amino acids. The V gene lost 2 bases and the J gene lost 6 bases, with 5 bases spanning the gap. Germline V gives CDR1 MDHEN, CDR2 SYDVKM. The rearrangement joins TRBV28 to TRBJ1-5; D uncertain. This sample comprised peripheral blood, obtained on day 0 of AZD1222 vaccination. The TCR comes from an adult in good health. The CDR3 region is CASSLGGQPQHF. Written as DNA, the CDR3 is TGTGCCAGCAGTTTAGGAGGTCAGCCCCAGCATTTT. Complete variable domain (other parts from reference TRBV28 and TRBJ1-5): DVKVTQSSRYLVKRTGEKVFLECVQDMDHENMFWYRQDPGLGLRLIYFSYDVKMKEKGDIPEGYSVSREKKERFSLILESASTNQTSMYLCASSLGGQPQHFGDGTRLSIL.